This TCR beta chain was recovered during a study of blood T cell repertoires in COVID-19. Looking at the study overall: The analysed material was cDNA or gDNA that came from T cells, B-cell-depleted T cells, or PBMCs.

Here immunoSEQ multiplex PCR was the method, and the copy in TCRdb shows in-frame clones only, minus some. Here the sample spans approximately 220,000 clones, about nine tenths being singletons. Germline CDR1 LGHNA, CDR2 YSLEER. Trimming pared 4 bases from V and 3 bases from J, leaving 14 bases between. The length of the CDR3 is 15 residues. The sequence was obtained from a man under 40 who had recovered from COVID-19. Sequencing was done on a sample of PBMCs or T cells enriched from blood (not recorded which). This chain links TRBV4-3 with TRBJ2-3; D is possibly TRBD1 (5 bases). CDR3 nucleotide sequence: TGCGCCAGCAGCCGCTCGCAGGGTCATACAGATACGCAGTATTTT. Residues: CASSRSQGHTDTQYF.